The rows below give T cell receptor beta chains drawn from one sample of a study of brain T cells in children with intractable seizures. Some clones are missing from TCRdb's copy, which holds only in-frame ones; the method was immunoSEQ multiplex PCR. Of 340,000 or so clones listed, more than 85% are singletons. Here the sequenced sample was peripheral blood, taken 4 to 5 months after surgery. These receptors were obtained from a boy younger than two with tuberous sclerosis and intractable seizures. Each CDR3 is given with its conserved first and last residue. The D gene is left open where the match is weak. Where a row states a size, it is once, few, many or the class of an expanded clone; other rows omit it.

V gene	D gene	CDR3 length	clone size	J gene	CDR3 protein	CDR3 DNA
TRBV4-1	TRBD2	14	.	TRBJ2-1	CASSPSAGGDEQFF	TGCGCCAGCAGCCCCTCGGCGGGAGGGGATGAGCAGTTCTTC
TRBV27	.	15	.	TRBJ1-2	CASSSGGISNYGYTF	TGTGCCAGCAGTTCAGGCGGCATATCTAACTATGGCTACACCTTC
TRBV30	.	12	.	TRBJ2-3	CAWRGGADTQYF	TGTGCCTGGAGAGGTGGCGCAGATACGCAGTATTTT
TRBV5-6	TRBD2	15	.	TRBJ2-3	CASSLSGTGSDTQYF	TGTGCCAGCAGCTTGAGCGGGACTGGGTCGGATACGCAGTATTTT
TRBV3-1/TRBV3-2	.	15	once	TRBJ1-2	CASSLGPLRANGYTF	TGTGCCAGCAGCCTCGGGCCGCTAAGGGCTAATGGCTACACCTTC
TRBV4-1	TRBD1	18	.	TRBJ1-2	CASSQDLRHRTRGYGYTF	TGCGCCAGCAGCCAAGATCTCAGGCATCGGACCAGGGGGTATGGCTACACCTTC
TRBV7-9	TRBD2	16	.	TRBJ2-2	CASSLAGGPNTGELFF	TGTGCCAGCAGCTTAGCGGGAGGGCCGAACACCGGGGAGCTGTTTTTT
TRBV2	.	12	.	TRBJ1-1	CAKETGNTEAFF	TGTGCCAAGGAAACAGGAAACACTGAAGCTTTCTTT
TRBV2	.	13	.	TRBJ1-6	CASRNRDSSPLHF	TGTGCCAGCAGAAACAGGGATTCCTCACCCCTCCACTTT
TRBV3-1/TRBV3-2	.	15	.	TRBJ1-4	CASSRGVATNEKLFF	TGTGCCAGCAGCCGAGGGGTTGCAACTAATGAAAAACTGTTTTTT
TRBV6-4	.	14	.	TRBJ2-6	CASSESSGANVLTF	TGTGCCAGCAGTGAGAGCTCTGGGGCCAACGTCCTGACTTTC
TRBV19	.	13	.	TRBJ1-1	CASRWDKNTEAFF	TGTGCCAGTCGATGGGACAAGAACACTGAAGCTTTCTTT
TRBV27	.	14	.	TRBJ1-6	CASRLQEGGSPLHF	TGTGCCAGCAGACTACAGGAGGGAGGTTCACCCCTCCACTTT
TRBV25-1	TRBD1	15	.	TRBJ2-2	CASSEDRGSTGELFF	TGTGCCAGCAGTGAGGACAGGGGTAGCACCGGGGAGCTGTTTTTT
TRBV7-9	TRBD2	17	.	TRBJ2-1	CASSFQTGTSDYNEQFF	TGTGCCAGCAGCTTCCAGACCGGGACTAGCGACTACAATGAGCAGTTCTTC
TRBV6-5	.	14	.	TRBJ1-3	CASSLDLSGNTIYF	TGTGCCAGCAGTCTCGACCTCTCTGGAAACACCATATATTTT
TRBV7-9	.	19	.	TRBJ2-7	CASGLPAGTPQHGKYEQYF	TGTGCCAGCGGTTTACCAGCCGGGACTCCACAACACGGGAAGTACGAGCAGTACTTC
TRBV27	.	13	.	TRBJ2-5	CASSLIGEGTQYF	TGTGCCAGCAGTTTGATCGGGGAAGGGACCCAGTACTTC
TRBV18	TRBD1	16	.	TRBJ1-2	CASSPGTGTMGYGYTF	TGTGCCAGCTCACCAGGGACAGGGACGATGGGGTATGGCTACACCTTC
TRBV19	TRBD1	14	.	TRBJ2-1	CASRTGSSYNEQFF	TGTGCCAGTAGGACAGGGAGCTCCTACAATGAGCAGTTCTTC
TRBV5-6	.	14	.	TRBJ1-4	CASSLDGTRKKLFF	TGTGCCAGCAGCTTGGACGGGACAAGGAAAAAACTGTTTTTT
TRBV30	.	8	.	TRBJ2-7	CAIGEQYF	TGTGCAATCGGGGAGCAGTACTTC
TRBV7-9	.	16	once	TRBJ1-3	CASSQSLGGAGNTIYF	TGTGCCAGCAGTCAAAGCCTTGGGGGGGCTGGAAACACCATATATTTT
TRBV5-1	.	15	.	TRBJ1-5	CASRKGLGENQPQHF	TGCGCCAGCAGAAAAGGGCTAGGCGAGAATCAGCCCCAGCATTTT
TRBV24-1	.	17	once	TRBJ2-1	CATSDHNPAGPYNEQFF	TGTGCCACCAGTGACCATAACCCGGCGGGGCCCTACAATGAGCAGTTCTTC
TRBV27	TRBD2	15	.	TRBJ2-7	CASRRAGGLPYEQYF	TGTGCCAGCAGACGAGCGGGAGGTCTCCCCTACGAGCAGTACTTC
TRBV11-2	.	15	once	TRBJ1-4	CASSLRPRPNEKLFF	TGTGCCAGCAGCTTGAGGCCCCGGCCCAATGAAAAACTGTTTTTT
TRBV5-4	.	19	.	TRBJ2-3	CASSLALTPGSGLTDTQYF	TGTGCCAGCAGCTTGGCGCTCACCCCAGGCAGTGGGCTTACAGATACGCAGTATTTT
TRBV7-8	.	18	.	TRBJ1-6	CASSLGGWTEQSYSPLHF	TGTGCCAGCAGCTTAGGGGGCTGGACAGAGCAATCGTATTCACCCCTCCACTTT
TRBV29-1	TRBD1	13	.	TRBJ2-1	CSVSGGDYNEQFF	TGCAGCGTTTCAGGGGGCGATTACAATGAGCAGTTCTTC
TRBV4-1	.	14	.	TRBJ1-2	CASSQDWGNYGYTF	TGCGCCAGCAGCCAAGATTGGGGTAACTATGGCTACACCTTC
TRBV12-3/TRBV12-4	.	13	.	TRBJ1-2	CASSTQGAYGYTF	TGTGCCAGCAGTACTCAAGGGGCCTATGGCTACACCTTC
TRBV2	TRBD1	13	.	TRBJ1-2	CASIQQGAYGYTF	TGTGCCAGCATTCAACAGGGGGCCTATGGCTACACCTTC
TRBV27	TRBD1	16	.	TRBJ1-5	CASSPGTGGAFQPQHF	TGTGCCAGCAGTCCAGGGACAGGGGGCGCCTTTCAGCCCCAGCATTTT
TRBV30	.	11	.	TRBJ1-2	CAWSMGFGYTF	TGTGCCTGGAGTATGGGTTTTGGCTACACCTTC
TRBV12-3/TRBV12-4	.	13	.	TRBJ1-4	CASSLRLRDRLFF	TGTGCCAGCAGTTTAAGACTCCGGGACCGACTGTTTTTT
TRBV4-2	.	15	.	TRBJ2-7	CASSQKLGKDYEQYF	TGTGCCAGCAGCCAAAAACTTGGTAAGGACTACGAGCAGTACTTC
TRBV6-2/TRBV6-3	.	14	.	TRBJ1-5	CASSYWGPRQPQHF	TGTGCCAGCAGTTACTGGGGACCCAGACAGCCCCAGCATTTT
TRBV7-8	TRBD1	13	.	TRBJ1-2	CASSLVGGHGYTF	TGTGCCAGCAGCTTAGTAGGGGGCCATGGCTACACCTTC
TRBV4-2	.	16	few	TRBJ2-5	CASSQDGSRKEETQYF	TGTGCCAGCAGCCAAGATGGGTCGCGAAAGGAGGAGACCCAGTACTTC
TRBV7-6	.	16	.	TRBJ2-3	CASSLDGAGGADTQYF	TGTGCCAGCAGCTTAGACGGGGCGGGCGGGGCGGATACGCAGTATTTT
TRBV15	.	16	.	TRBJ2-3	CATSGDTGEGTDTQYF	TGTGCCACCAGCGGAGACACAGGGGAGGGGACAGATACGCAGTATTTT
TRBV7-8	TRBD1	14	.	TRBJ2-2	CASRSGTDHGELFF	TGTGCCAGCAGATCCGGGACAGACCACGGGGAGCTGTTTTTT
TRBV25-1	TRBD2	14	once	TRBJ2-1	CASSAIAGGSEQFF	TGTGCCAGCAGTGCAATAGCGGGAGGCAGTGAGCAGTTCTTC
TRBV30	.	11	.	TRBJ2-1	CAWSSSEEQFF	TGTGCCTGGAGTTCTAGCGAGGAGCAGTTCTTC
TRBV3-1/TRBV3-2	.	14	.	TRBJ1-2	CASSQVGGSYGYTF	TGTGCCAGCAGCCAAGTCGGTGGGAGCTATGGCTACACCTTC
TRBV2	.	15	.	TRBJ2-2	CASSEYRGNTGELFF	TGTGCCAGCAGTGAATATAGGGGGAACACCGGGGAGCTGTTTTTT
TRBV5-1	.	13	.	TRBJ1-1	CASSWELGTEAFF	TGCGCCAGCAGCTGGGAACTGGGCACTGAAGCTTTCTTT
TRBV19	.	14	.	TRBJ2-7	CASSPLYGTYEQYF	TGTGCCAGTAGTCCCCTTTATGGGACTTACGAGCAGTACTTC
TRBV19	.	14	.	TRBJ1-5	CASSYGYSNQPQHF	TGTGCCAGTAGTTACGGATATAGCAATCAGCCCCAGCATTTT
TRBV7-3	TRBD2	15	.	TRBJ2-1	CASSLQAGGSNEQFF	TGTGCCAGCAGCTTACAAGCGGGAGGGAGCAATGAGCAGTTCTTC
TRBV5-1	TRBD2	12	.	TRBJ2-5	CASRLAGETQYF	TGCGCCAGCAGACTAGCGGGGGAGACCCAGTACTTC
TRBV7-3	TRBD2	15	.	TRBJ2-1	CASSFTSGDFNEQFF	TGTGCCAGCAGCTTCACTAGCGGGGACTTTAATGAGCAGTTCTTC
TRBV27	.	14	.	TRBJ1-1	CASSPGTANTEAFF	TGTGCCAGCAGCCCCGGGACGGCGAACACTGAAGCTTTCTTT
TRBV18	.	13	.	TRBJ1-4	CASSPGTYEKLFF	TGTGCCAGCTCACCGGGGACATATGAAAAACTGTTTTTT